The present TCR beta chain was sequenced within a study of shared clonotypes between healthy human individuals. About this clone: Its antigen is as yet unknown.

Points from the study as a whole: Among donors, clonotype sharing was expected to be affected by sequencing depth.

Each unsorted PBMC replicate got 300 ng genomic DNA, tens of thousands of genomes. Ten immunoSEQ deep assay plates were used to sequence unsorted PBMC DNA. As originally analysed: Without quality scores, immunoSEQ junctional reads could not be filtered like full-length reads. Sequenced by immunoSEQ multiplex PCR; TCRdb stores in-frame clones only, minus some. V, J and clone size derive from that table, while D and trimming were established from the DNA sequence. The table records about 490,000 clones, about 80% of them present only once. Germline values: CDR1 DFQATT, CDR2 SNEGSKA (reference sequence). Between the trimmed V and J ends, which lost 6 bases and 10 bases, there was a span of 10 bases. There are 10 residues in the CDR3.

The TCR was taken from a woman aged 40-49 years in good health. Some clones in this sample may be carry-over from other donors' samples. Input material: PBMCs. The chain combines TRBV20-1 with TRBJ2-1; no definite D call. The CDR3 reads CSATAVEQFF. CDR3 nucleotides: TGCAGTGCCACTGCTGTAGAGCAGTTCTTC.